This T cell receptor beta chain comes out of a study of blood T cell repertoires in COVID-19. Study summary: Italy, Spain and the United States were the sources of the convalescent and acute COVID-19 samples. The analysed material was cDNA or gDNA that came from T cells, B-cell-depleted T cells, or PBMCs.

Original processing notes: For nucleated cells, counts were estimated from reference gene primer amplification. This table comes from immunoSEQ multiplex PCR, and its TCRdb copy is limited to in-frame clones, with some not included. That table furnishes V, J and clone size, whereas the DNA furnished D and trimming. The profile covers under 250,000 clones, with around 82% appearing a single time and 5.5% to 7% taken by the ten largest. Sequenced material: peripheral blood. This receptor was identified in a woman aged 70-85 years with acute or convalescent COVID-19.

The chain's CDR3 is CASSETVNTEAFF. The CDR3 DNA follows: TGTGCCAGCAGCGAGACTGTGAACACTGAAGCTTTCTTT. The rearrangement joins TRBV9 to TRBJ1-1; D is ambiguous. CDR1 is SGDLS, CDR2 YYNGEE, per germline. The CDR3 has 13 residues. V shed 3 bases and J shed 0 bases, with 6 bases lying between them.